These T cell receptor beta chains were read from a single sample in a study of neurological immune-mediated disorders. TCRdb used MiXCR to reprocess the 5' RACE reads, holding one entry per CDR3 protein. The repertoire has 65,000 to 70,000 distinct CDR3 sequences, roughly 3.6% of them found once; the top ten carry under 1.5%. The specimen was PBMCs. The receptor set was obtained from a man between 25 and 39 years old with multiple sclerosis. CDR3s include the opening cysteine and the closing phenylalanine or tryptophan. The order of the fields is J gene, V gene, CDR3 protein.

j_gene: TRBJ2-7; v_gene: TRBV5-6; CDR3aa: CASSLMGAPLLPYF
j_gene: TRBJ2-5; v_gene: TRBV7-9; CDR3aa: CASSALFTAETQYF
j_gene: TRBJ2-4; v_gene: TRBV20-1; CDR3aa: CSARAPGKGAKIQYF
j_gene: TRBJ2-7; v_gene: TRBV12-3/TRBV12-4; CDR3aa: CASSLGGFGEQYF
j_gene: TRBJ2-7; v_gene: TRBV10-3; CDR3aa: CASMSIVKAEQYF
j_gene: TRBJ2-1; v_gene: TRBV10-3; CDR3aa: CAIRPGPDEQFF
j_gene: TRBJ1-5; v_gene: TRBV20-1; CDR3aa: CSARMGQGAGQPQNF
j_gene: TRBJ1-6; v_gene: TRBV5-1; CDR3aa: CASSPEGGSPLHF
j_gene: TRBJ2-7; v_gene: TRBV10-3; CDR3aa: CAISAGQGAEQYF
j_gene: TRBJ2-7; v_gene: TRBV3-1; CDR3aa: CASSHTGTGEQYF
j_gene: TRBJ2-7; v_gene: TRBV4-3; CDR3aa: CASSQVSGSSYEQYF
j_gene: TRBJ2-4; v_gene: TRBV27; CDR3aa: CASSFSALAKNIQYF